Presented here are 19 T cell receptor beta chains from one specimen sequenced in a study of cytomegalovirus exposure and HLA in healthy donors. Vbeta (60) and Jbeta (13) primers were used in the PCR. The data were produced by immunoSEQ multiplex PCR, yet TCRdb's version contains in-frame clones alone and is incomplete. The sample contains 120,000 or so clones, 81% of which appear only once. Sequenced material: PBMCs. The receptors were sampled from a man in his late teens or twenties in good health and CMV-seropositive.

CDR3 sequence reads: CASSTDTNEKLFF. In DNA form, the CDR3 reads TGCGCCAGCAGCACAGATACTAATGAAAAACTGTTTTTT. This sequence joins TRBV5-1 and TRBJ1-4; D is undetermined. Germline V gene sequence: CDR1 SGHRS, CDR2 YFSETQ. This CDR3 has 13 amino acids. Trimming removed 4 bases from V and 2 bases from J, with 6 bases in between.

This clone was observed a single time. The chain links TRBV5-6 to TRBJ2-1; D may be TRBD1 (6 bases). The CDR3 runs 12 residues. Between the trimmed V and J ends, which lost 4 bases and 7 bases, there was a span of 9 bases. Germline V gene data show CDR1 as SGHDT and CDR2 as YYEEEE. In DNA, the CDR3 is TGTGCCAGCAGCCCCGACAGGAATGAGCAGTTCTTC. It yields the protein CASSPDRNEQFF.

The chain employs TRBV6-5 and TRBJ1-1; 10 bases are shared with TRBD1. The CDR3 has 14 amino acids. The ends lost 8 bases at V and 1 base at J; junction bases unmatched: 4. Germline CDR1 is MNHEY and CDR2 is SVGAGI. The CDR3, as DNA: TGTGCCAGCCGGGACAGGGGAGGGAACACTGAAGCTTTCTTT. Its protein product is CASRDRGGNTEAFF.

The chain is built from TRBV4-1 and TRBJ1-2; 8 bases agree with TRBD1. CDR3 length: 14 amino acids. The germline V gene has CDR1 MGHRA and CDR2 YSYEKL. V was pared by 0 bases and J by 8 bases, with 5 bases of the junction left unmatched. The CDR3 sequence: CASSQEGQGQGYTF. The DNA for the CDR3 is TGCGCCAGCAGCCAAGAAGGACAGGGCCAAGGCTACACCTTC.

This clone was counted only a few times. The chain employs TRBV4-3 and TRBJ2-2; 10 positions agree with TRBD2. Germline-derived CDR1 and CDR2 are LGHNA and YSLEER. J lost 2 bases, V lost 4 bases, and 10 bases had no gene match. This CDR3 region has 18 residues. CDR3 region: CASSRIYLAGDNTGELFF. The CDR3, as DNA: TGCGCCAGCAGCCGAATCTACCTAGCGGGAGATAACACCGGGGAGCTGTTTTTT.

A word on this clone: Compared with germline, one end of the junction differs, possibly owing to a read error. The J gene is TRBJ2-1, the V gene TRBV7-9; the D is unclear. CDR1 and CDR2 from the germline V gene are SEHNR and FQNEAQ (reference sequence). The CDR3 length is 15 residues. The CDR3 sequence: CSSSLNPVSYNEQFF. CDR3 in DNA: TGTTCCAGCAGCTTAAACCCAGTCTCCTACAATGAGCAGTTCTTC.

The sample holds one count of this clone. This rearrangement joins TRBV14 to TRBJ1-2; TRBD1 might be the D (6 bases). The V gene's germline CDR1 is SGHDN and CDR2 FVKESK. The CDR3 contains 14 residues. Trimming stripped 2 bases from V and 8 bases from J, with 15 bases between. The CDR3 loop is CASSQLQGPEGYTF. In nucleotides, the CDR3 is TGTGCCAGCAGCCAATTACAGGGACCGGAGGGCTACACCTTC.

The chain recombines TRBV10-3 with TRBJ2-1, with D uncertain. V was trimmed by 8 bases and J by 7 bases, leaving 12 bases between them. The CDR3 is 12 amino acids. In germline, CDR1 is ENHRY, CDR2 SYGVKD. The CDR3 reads CAISSAGNEQFF. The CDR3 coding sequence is TGTGCCATCTCGTCTGCCGGGAATGAGCAGTTCTTC.

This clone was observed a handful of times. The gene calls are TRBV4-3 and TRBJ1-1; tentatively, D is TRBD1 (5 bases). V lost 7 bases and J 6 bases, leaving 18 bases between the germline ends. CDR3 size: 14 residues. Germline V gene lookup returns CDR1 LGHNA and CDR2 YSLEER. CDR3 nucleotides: TGCGCCAGCACTACGACAGTCTCTGGCGCTGAAGCTTTCTTT. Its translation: CASTTTVSGAEAFF.

CDR3: CASSPGTDNSPLHF. CDR3 coding DNA: TGTGCCAGCAGTCCCGGGACAGACAATTCACCCCTCCACTTT. The V gene is TRBV6-5, the J gene TRBJ1-6, with 7 bases fitting TRBD1. J lost 7 bases, V lost 5 bases, and 5 bases had no gene match. CDR1 and CDR2 (germline): MNHEY, SVGAGI. CDR3 length: 14 amino acids.

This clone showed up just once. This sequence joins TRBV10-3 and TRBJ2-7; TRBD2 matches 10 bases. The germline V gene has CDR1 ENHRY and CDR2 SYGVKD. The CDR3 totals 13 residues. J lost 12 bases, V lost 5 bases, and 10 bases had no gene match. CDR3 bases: TGTGCCATCAGTAACCTAGCGGGAGCCATCGGGTACTTC. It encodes CAISNLAGAIGYF.

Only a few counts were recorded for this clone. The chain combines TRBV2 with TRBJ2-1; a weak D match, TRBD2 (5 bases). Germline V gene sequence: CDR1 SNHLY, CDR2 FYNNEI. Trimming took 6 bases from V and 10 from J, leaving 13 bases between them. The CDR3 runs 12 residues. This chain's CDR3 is CASRAEGGEQFF. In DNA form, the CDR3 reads TGTGCCAGCAGGGCCGAGGGCGGGGAGCAGTTCTTC.

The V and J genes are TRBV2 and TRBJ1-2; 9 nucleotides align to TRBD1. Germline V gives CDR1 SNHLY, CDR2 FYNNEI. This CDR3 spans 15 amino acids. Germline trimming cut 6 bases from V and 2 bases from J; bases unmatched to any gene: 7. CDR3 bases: TGTGCCAGCAGCCCCGGACAGGGGAAGAACTATGGCTACACCTTC. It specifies CASSPGQGKNYGYTF.

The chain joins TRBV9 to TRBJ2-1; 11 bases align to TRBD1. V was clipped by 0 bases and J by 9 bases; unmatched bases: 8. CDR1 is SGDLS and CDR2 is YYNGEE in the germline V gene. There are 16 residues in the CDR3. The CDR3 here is CASSVGSSGTGGEQFF. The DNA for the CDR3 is TGTGCCAGCAGCGTAGGAAGTAGCGGGACAGGGGGTGAGCAGTTCTTC.

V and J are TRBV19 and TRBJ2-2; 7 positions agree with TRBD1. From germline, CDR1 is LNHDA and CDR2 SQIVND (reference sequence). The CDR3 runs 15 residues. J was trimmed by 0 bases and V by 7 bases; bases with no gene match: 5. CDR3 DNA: TGTGCCAGTAAGAGGCAGGGGGCGAACACCGGGGAGCTGTTTTTT. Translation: CASKRQGANTGELFF.

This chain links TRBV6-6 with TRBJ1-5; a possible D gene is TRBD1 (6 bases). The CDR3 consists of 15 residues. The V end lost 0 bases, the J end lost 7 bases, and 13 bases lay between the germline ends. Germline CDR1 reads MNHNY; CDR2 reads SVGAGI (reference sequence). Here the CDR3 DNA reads TGTGCCAGCAGTTACTCTACAGGGCTGGAGCAGCCCCAGCATTTT. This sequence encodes CASSYSTGLEQPQHF.

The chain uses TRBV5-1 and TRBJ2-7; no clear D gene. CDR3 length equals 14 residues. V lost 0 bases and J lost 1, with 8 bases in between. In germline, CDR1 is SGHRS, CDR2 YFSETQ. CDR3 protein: CASSLAAGSYEQYF. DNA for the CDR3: TGCGCCAGCAGCTTGGCGGCAGGTTCCTACGAGCAGTACTTC.

CDR3 coding DNA: TGTGCCAGCAGGTCCTCGGTAGTCCCACTTGAAGCTTTCTTT. Residues: CASRSSVVPLEAFF. The genes are TRBV6-6 and TRBJ1-1; D is ambiguous. The CDR3 extends over 14 amino acids. The germline V and J ends were trimmed by 6 bases and 7 bases, with 18 bases remaining between them. Germline V CDR1 and CDR2: MNHNY, SVGAGI (reference sequence).

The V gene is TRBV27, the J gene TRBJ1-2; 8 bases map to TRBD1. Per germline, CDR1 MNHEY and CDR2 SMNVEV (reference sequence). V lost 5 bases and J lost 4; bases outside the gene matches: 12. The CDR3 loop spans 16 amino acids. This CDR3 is CASSPRTGTLVYGYTF. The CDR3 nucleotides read TGTGCCAGCAGTCCTAGGACAGGGACATTGGTCTATGGCTACACCTTC.